The entry below describes one T cell receptor (beta chain). As processed by the authors: Amplification from reference gene primers served as the basis for estimated nucleated cell counts. TCRdb's table, derived via immunoSEQ multiplex PCR, lists solely in-frame clones and lacks some. D and trimming come from the DNA, and the V and J calls and clone size come from that table. The data contain roughly 100,000 clones, less than 80% of them singletons. Seattle's cohort entered during active infection and was followed longitudinally. The entry originates in a study of blood T cell repertoires in COVID-19. Study overall: The origin of the acute and convalescent COVID-19 samples was the United States, Italy and Spain. Sources were T cells, B-cell-depleted T cells, or PBMCs; the material itself was cDNA or gDNA.

The CDR3 covers 18 residues. With V trimmed by 5 bases and J by 5 bases, 17 bases remained unmatched. The germline CDR1 and CDR2 sequences are MRHNA and SNTAGT. The clonotype was recovered from an older man with COVID-19, enrolled during active disease. The gene calls are TRBV6-4 and TRBJ1-5; 8 bases align to TRBD1. Sequenced sample: peripheral blood. The CDR3 DNA reads TGTGCCAGCAGTTGGAGCACGAGGCAGGGGGCCTGCCATCAGCCCCAGCATTTT. Translation: CASSWSTRQGACHQPQHF.